These 26 T cell receptor beta chains were sequenced from one sample in a study of OX40 agonist ivuxolimab in advanced cancers. Only in-frame clones appear in the TCRdb table, and some are missing; sequencing was by immunoSEQ multiplex PCR. The table shows about 39,000 clones, with about 94% occurring only once. The source material was CD4+ or CD8+ T cells sorted from blood, sampled in a trial of the OX40 agonist ivuxolimab. The source of these receptors is an adult with an advanced solid tumor such as melanoma, head and neck, liver or kidney cancer.

The chain is built from TRBV4-1 and TRBJ2-2, with no clear D. The germline V gene has CDR1 MGHRA and CDR2 YSYEKL. The CDR3 is made up of 15 amino acids. Trimming took 0 bases from V and 5 from J, leaving 10 bases between them. In DNA form, the CDR3 reads TGCGCCAGCAGCCAAGAGGCTTTAACTACCGGGGAGCTGTTTTTT. This sequence encodes CASSQEALTTGELFF.

This clone came up once. The chain links TRBV2 to TRBJ2-7, with 12 nucleotides matching TRBD2. J gave up 6 bases and V 4 bases, and 7 bases lay outside the gene matches. CDR3 length: 15 residues. Germline CDR1 and CDR2: SNHLY and FYNNEI. CDR3 residues: CASSAIGLAGREQYF. The CDR3 coding sequence is TGTGCCAGCAGTGCGATCGGACTAGCGGGACGCGAGCAGTACTTC.

This chain joins TRBV4-3 and TRBJ1-2; the D gene is possibly TRBD1 (6 bases). The CDR3 has 17 amino acids. Trimming took off 2 bases at V and 2 bases at J, with 18 bases between the two ends. Looked up from germline, CDR1 is LGHNA and CDR2 is YSLEER. CDR3 in DNA: TGCGCCAGCAGCCAATTCACAGGGTCTGGGGGGAACTATGGCTACACCTTC. As protein: CASSQFTGSGGNYGYTF.

The genes are TRBV5-8 and TRBJ2-3; D not resolved. V was clipped by 4 bases and J by 1 base, with 4 bases between them. This CDR3 has 12 residues. Germline assignment: CDR1 SGHTS and CDR2 YDEGEE. The DNA for the CDR3 is TGTGCCAGCAGCCTCCGCACAGATACGCAGTATTTT. Its protein product is CASSLRTDTQYF.

The chain recombines TRBV28 with TRBJ1-2, with D possibly TRBD1 on 6 matching bases. V shed 2 bases and J shed 6 bases, with 13 bases lying between them. The CDR3 has 14 amino acids. From germline, CDR1 is MDHEN and CDR2 SYDVKM. CDR3 residues: CASSLENRVNGYTF. The CDR3 nucleotides are TGTGCCAGCAGTTTAGAAAACAGGGTGAATGGCTACACCTTC.

With respect to this clone: The sample contains more than one DNA sequence encoding this CDR3. The rearrangement links TRBV14 to TRBJ2-5, with TRBD2 identical over 8 bases. Germline trimming cut 4 bases from V and 7 bases from J; bases unmatched to any gene: 5. Germline CDR1 reads SGHDN; CDR2 reads FVKESK. The CDR3 runs 13 residues. CDR3 amino acids: CASSLGLAGTQYF. The CDR3 coding sequence is TGTGCCAGCAGCCTGGGGCTAGCGGGGACCCAGTACTTC.

The chain has TRBV28 and TRBJ2-4, with a possible D match to TRBD1 (5 bases). This CDR3 has 19 residues. Germline assignment: CDR1 MDHEN and CDR2 SYDVKM. V lost 5 bases, J lost 7 bases, and 30 bases lay in between. Written as DNA, the CDR3 is TGTGCCAGCAGTCCACCCATGAGTAGGGGTTGGGGTCTACTGAACATTCAGTACTTC. It yields the protein CASSPPMSRGWGLLNIQYF.

The chain links TRBV4-2 to TRBJ2-3; D ambiguous. Per germline, CDR1 LGHNA and CDR2 YNFKEQ. The CDR3 sequence is 14 residues long. Deletions cut 4 bases from V and 6 bases from J, with 14 bases between. The CDR3 nucleotides read TGTGCCAGCAGCCCCTTGTCGACTGGTGATACGCAGTATTTT. Translating it yields CASSPLSTGDTQYF.

The V gene is TRBV11-2, the J gene TRBJ2-1, with 15 bases lining up with TRBD2. J gave up 6 bases and V 5 bases, and 8 bases lay outside the gene matches. There are 17 residues in the CDR3. CDR1 is SGHAT and CDR2 is FQNNGV in the germline V gene. The CDR3 coding sequence is TGTGCCAGCAGCCCAGAACCGGGACTAGCGGGAGGCAATGAGCAGTTCTTC. The encoded protein is CASSPEPGLAGGNEQFF.

The chain combines TRBV5-1 with TRBJ1-2; D call uncertain. The CDR3 is 12 residues long. V lost 2 bases to trimming and J lost 6 bases, with 8 bases between them. Per the germline V gene, CDR1 is SGHRS and CDR2 is YFSETQ. This chain's CDR3 is CASSLDGNGYTF. The CDR3 nucleotides are TGCGCCAGCAGCTTAGATGGGAATGGCTACACCTTC.

The CDR3 coding sequence is TGTGCCAGCAGCCCCAGCATTGACCGCTCCTACGAGCAGTACTTC. Encoded protein: CASSPSIDRSYEQYF. This sequence joins TRBV7-6 and TRBJ2-7, with D unresolved. In germline, CDR1 is SGHVS, CDR2 FNYEAQ. This CDR3 comprises 15 residues. V was trimmed by 5 bases and J by 0 bases, leaving 14 bases between them.

There are a few counts of this clone. The rearrangement joins TRBV6-1 to TRBJ2-3, with TRBD2 matching 9 bases. The CDR3 consists of 14 residues. Losses at the gene ends were 10 bases for V and 1 base for J; bases not matched to a gene: 6. Germline values: CDR1 MNHNS, CDR2 SASEGT. CDR3 nucleotide sequence: TGTGCCAACCAGGCGGGGGGGGGCACAGATACGCAGTATTTT. Translation gives CANQAGGGTDTQYF.

The V call is TRBV4-1, the J call TRBJ2-5; D might be TRBD2 (5 bases). Germline CDR1 and CDR2: MGHRA and YSYEKL. Trimming shortened V by 0 bases and J by 3 bases, and 8 bases separated the two germline ends. There are 14 residues in the CDR3. The CDR3 nucleotides read TGCGCCAGCAGCCAAGATAGAGCGGAAGAGACCCAGTACTTC. Translating gives CASSQDRAEETQYF.

The V call is TRBV2, the J call TRBJ2-2; D is perhaps TRBD1 (5 bases). CDR3 length equals 13 residues. Germline CDR1 is SNHLY and CDR2 is FYNNEI. Between the trimmed V and J ends, which lost 9 bases and 6 bases, there was a span of 14 bases. DNA for the CDR3: TGTGCCAGTCAACACAGGTCGGCCGGGGAGCTGTTTTTT. Its protein is CASQHRSAGELFF.

The rearrangement links TRBV7-6 to TRBJ2-1; TRBD2 aligns across 7 bases. Germline loops: CDR1 SGHVS, CDR2 FNYEAQ. V shed 6 bases and J 4 bases; nucleotides not matched to a gene: 9. The length of the CDR3 is 15 residues. The CDR3 reads CASSSSGGWYNEQFF. CDR3 DNA: TGTGCCAGCAGTTCGTCGGGAGGTTGGTACAATGAGCAGTTCTTC. Supplemented by reference TRBV7-6 and TRBJ2-1, the full variable domain reads GAGVSQSPRYKVTKRGQDVALRCDPISGHVSLYWYRQALGQGPEFLTYFNYEAQQDKSGLPNDRFSAERPEGSISTLTIQRTEQRDSAMYRCASSSSGGWYNEQFFGPGTRLTVL.

This clone is medium-sized by share. This rearrangement joins TRBV13 to TRBJ1-1; D gene uncertain. CDR3 length equals 14 residues. Germline lookup yields CDR1 PRHDT and CDR2 FYEKMQ (reference sequence). V lost 3 bases and J lost 3, with 11 bases in between. The chain's CDR3 is CASSLPGQDTEAFF. CDR3 nucleotides: TGTGCCAGCAGCTTGCCCGGGCAGGACACTGAAGCTTTCTTT.

This clone has only a few counts. The CDR3 DNA reads as TGTGCCAGTAGTATCGGTGCTGAGGCGAGTCTATACACTGAAGCTTTCTTT. This codes for CASSIGAEASLYTEAFF. V gene TRBV19 combines with J gene TRBJ1-1; no definite D call. Germline values: CDR1 LNHDA, CDR2 SQIVND (reference sequence). The CDR3 sequence is 17 residues long. The V and J ends lost 3 bases and 3 bases respectively, with 20 bases between them.

The CDR3 DNA reads TGTGCCAGCAGTGAATTTAGCGGCGCTAGCTCCTACAATGAGCAGTTCTTC. Encoded protein: CASSEFSGASSYNEQFF. The chain uses TRBV25-1 and TRBJ2-1, with D possibly matching TRBD2 (6 bases). This CDR3 region has 17 residues. Per germline, CDR1 MGHDK and CDR2 SYGVNS. Trimming cost V 1 base and J 0 bases, with 13 bases left between them.

The rearrangement uses TRBV11-2 and TRBJ2-1, with D unresolved. CDR1 SGHAT and CDR2 FQNNGV come from the germline V gene. V lost 1 base to trimming and J lost 9 bases, with 10 bases between them. CDR3 length: 13 residues. The CDR3 sequence is CASSLVIQREQFF. The CDR3 DNA follows: TGTGCCAGCAGCTTAGTGATCCAGCGTGAGCAGTTCTTC.

This clone has more than one count but fewer than ten. The rearrangement uses TRBV28 and TRBJ1-5; 7 bases align to TRBD1. Looked up from germline, CDR1 is MDHEN and CDR2 is SYDVKM. Germline trimming cut 6 bases from V and 5 bases from J; bases unmatched to any gene: 4. The CDR3 is 13 amino acids. The DNA of the CDR3 is TGTGCCAGCAGCTACAGGGGCGATCAGCCCCAGCATTTT. It encodes CASSYRGDQPQHF.

In its sample, this clone was seen once. The rearrangement uses TRBV28 and TRBJ1-5; perhaps TRBD1 as D (6 bases). Germline CDR1 MDHEN, CDR2 SYDVKM. The CDR3 totals 14 residues. The V end lost 3 bases, the J end lost 5 bases, and 11 bases lay between the germline ends. DNA for the CDR3: TGTGCCAGCAGTTTTCGGGGGCTCGATCAGCCCCAGCATTTT. It is translated as CASSFRGLDQPQHF.

For this clone: One junction end disagrees with the germline gene, perhaps due to a read error. This chain joins TRBV28 and TRBJ2-7; a weak D match, TRBD1 (7 bases). The CDR3 covers 16 residues. CDR1 and CDR2 from the germline V gene are MDHEN and SYDVKM. For the CDR3, the DNA is TGTGCCAGCAGTTTATTTATTCGGACAGGTGGCATGCGGGGAAACTTC. It translates to CASSLFIRTGGMRGNF.

The chain is built from TRBV11-2 and TRBJ2-7, with D uncertain. The V end lost 2 bases, the J end lost 6 bases, and 11 bases lay between the germline ends. The germline V gene has CDR1 SGHAT and CDR2 FQNNGV. This CDR3 region has 13 residues. Here the CDR3 DNA reads TGTGCCAGCAGCTTAATGCCCCGGTCCGAGCAGTACTTC. Protein product: CASSLMPRSEQYF.

The table lists this clone with a count of one. The chain carries TRBV27 and TRBJ2-1; 7 bases match TRBD2. V was clipped by 4 bases and J by 9 bases; unmatched bases: 18. The CDR3 runs to 17 residues. From germline, CDR1 is MNHEY and CDR2 SMNVEV (reference sequence). The CDR3: CASSSFAGREALTEQFF. CDR3 nucleotides: TGTGCCAGCAGTTCCTTCGCAGGGAGGGAGGCCCTCACTGAGCAGTTCTTC.

The J gene is TRBJ2-7, the V gene TRBV7-9; D possibly corresponds to TRBD1 (5 bases). The CDR3 runs to 13 residues. V lost 5 bases and J lost 3, with 11 bases in between. The germline gives CDR1 SEHNR, CDR2 FQNEAQ (reference sequence). CDR3 residues: CASSPDSDYEQYF. CDR3 sequence (DNA): TGTGCCAGCAGCCCCGACAGTGACTACGAGCAGTACTTC.

The chain carries TRBV5-6 and TRBJ2-7, with D perhaps TRBD2 (5 bases). V was shortened by 5 bases and J by 7 bases, with 19 bases between the two germline ends. The CDR3 extends over 14 amino acids. CDR1 SGHDT and CDR2 YYEEEE come from the germline V gene. In nucleotides, the CDR3 is TGTGCCAGCAGTTACAAGACTATCCGGGGAGAGCAGTACTTC. Encoded protein: CASSYKTIRGEQYF. The variable domain in full, with the rest retrieved from reference TRBV5-6 and TRBJ2-7, is DAGVTQSPTHLIKTRGQQVTLRCSPKSGHDTVSWYQQALGQGPQFIFQYYEEEERQRGNFPDRFSGHQFPNYSSELNVNALLLGDSALYLCASSYKTIRGEQYFGPGTRLTVT.